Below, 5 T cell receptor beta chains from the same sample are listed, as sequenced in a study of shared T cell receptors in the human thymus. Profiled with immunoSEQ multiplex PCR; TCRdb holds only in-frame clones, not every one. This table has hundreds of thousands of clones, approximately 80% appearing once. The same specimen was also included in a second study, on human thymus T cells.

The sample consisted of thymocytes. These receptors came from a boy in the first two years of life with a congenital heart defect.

This chain's CDR3 is CASSLDPRDGYTF. The CDR3 nucleotides read TGTGCCAGCAGCTTAGACCCCAGGGATGGCTACACCTTC. The J gene is TRBJ1-2, the V gene TRBV11-2, with a possible D match to TRBD1 (5 bases). CDR3 length: 13 residues. CDR1 is SGHAT, CDR2 FQNNGV, per germline. The V gene lost 0 bases and the J gene lost 6 bases, with 8 bases spanning the gap.

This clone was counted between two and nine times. This CDR3 reads CASGQGLGYEQYF. The CDR3 DNA sequence: TGTGCTAGTGGCCAGGGTCTTGGCTACGAGCAGTACTTC. V and J are TRBV12-5 and TRBJ2-7; the D gene is possibly TRBD1 (5 bases). This CDR3 is built from 13 residues. Germline lookup yields CDR1 LGHNT and CDR2 FRNRAP. The V and J ends lost 6 bases and 3 bases respectively, with 12 bases between them.

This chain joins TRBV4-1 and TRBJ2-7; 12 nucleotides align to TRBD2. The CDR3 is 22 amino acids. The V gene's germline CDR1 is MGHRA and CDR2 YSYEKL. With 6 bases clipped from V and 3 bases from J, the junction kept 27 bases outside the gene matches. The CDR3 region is CASRHSPKTGQLAGGRIYEQYF. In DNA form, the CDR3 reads TGCGCCAGCAGACACTCACCTAAGACCGGCCAACTAGCGGGAGGCCGGATCTACGAGCAGTACTTC.

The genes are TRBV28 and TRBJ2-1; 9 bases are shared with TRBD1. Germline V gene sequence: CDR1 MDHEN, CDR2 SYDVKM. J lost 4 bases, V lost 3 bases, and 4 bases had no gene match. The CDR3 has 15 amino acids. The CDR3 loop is CASSFRDRAYNEQFF. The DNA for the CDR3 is TGTGCCAGCAGTTTCAGGGACAGGGCGTACAATGAGCAGTTCTTC.

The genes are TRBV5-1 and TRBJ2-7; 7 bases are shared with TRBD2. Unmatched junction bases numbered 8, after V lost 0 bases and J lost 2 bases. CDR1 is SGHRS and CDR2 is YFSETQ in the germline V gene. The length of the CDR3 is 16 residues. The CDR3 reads CASSLAGLADPYEQYF. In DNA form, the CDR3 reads TGCGCCAGCAGCTTGGCCGGGCTAGCGGACCCCTACGAGCAGTACTTC.